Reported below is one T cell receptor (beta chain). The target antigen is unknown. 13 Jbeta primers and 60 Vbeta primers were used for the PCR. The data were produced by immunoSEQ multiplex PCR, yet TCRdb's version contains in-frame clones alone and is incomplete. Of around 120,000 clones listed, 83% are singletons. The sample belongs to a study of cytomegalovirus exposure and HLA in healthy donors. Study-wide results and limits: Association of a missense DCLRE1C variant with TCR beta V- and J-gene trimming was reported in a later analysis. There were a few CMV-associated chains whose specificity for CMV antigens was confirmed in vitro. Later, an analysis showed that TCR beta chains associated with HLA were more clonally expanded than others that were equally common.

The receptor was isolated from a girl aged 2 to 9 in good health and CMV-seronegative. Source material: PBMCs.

This chain's CDR3 is CASPSGREDTGELFF. In nucleotides, the CDR3 is TGTGCCAGCCCCTCTGGGCGGGAAGACACCGGGGAGCTGTTTTTT. The genes are TRBV18 and TRBJ2-2, with TRBD2 as a possible D gene (6 bases). The ends were cut back, 8 bases at V and 3 bases at J, with 16 bases in the middle. The length of the CDR3 is 15 residues. The V gene's germline CDR1 is KGHSH and CDR2 LQKENI.